A selection of T cell receptor beta chains follows, all from one sample in a study of blood T cell repertoires in COVID-19. Generated by immunoSEQ multiplex PCR, the TCRdb table keeps only in-frame clones and is missing some. The sample lists 90,000 to 140,000 clones; roughly 80% were seen once. What was sequenced was peripheral blood. These TCRs come from a woman of 80 years or more with acute or convalescent COVID-19. The CDR3 runs from the conserved cysteine through the conserved F or W. D genes are given only for firm matches. The size field is filled for only some rows; it gives once, few, many or a size class.

>NA|TRBD2|TRBJ2-5|TRBV6-6
TGTGCCAGCAGTCCAGCGGGAGGGTGGGAGACCCAGTACTTC
CASSPAGGWETQYF
>NA|NA|TRBJ2-3|TRBV7-9
TGTGCCAGCAGCCATAGACAGATTAGCACAGATACGCAGTATTTT
CASSHRQISTDTQYF
>NA|NA|TRBJ1-1|TRBV19
TGTGCCAGTAGTACCTCAGGGTGGGACACTGAAGCTTTCTTT
CASSTSGWDTEAFF
>NA|TRBD2|TRBJ2-3|TRBV5-1
TGCGCCAGCAGCTTGTCTAGCGGGAGTAGGGATACGCAGTATTTT
CASSLSSGSRDTQYF
>NA|TRBD2|TRBJ2-1|TRBV9
TGTGCCAGCAGCGGACCGACTAGCGGGACTCAGAATGAGCAGTTCTTC
CASSGPTSGTQNEQFF
>NA|NA|TRBJ1-4|TRBV7-9
TGTGCCAGCAGCTTACGGCAGGACTTAAATGAAAAACTGTTTTTT
CASSLRQDLNEKLFF
>NA|TRBD2|TRBJ2-1|TRBV9
TGTGCCAGCAGCTCACCCCGGACTAGCGGGGTCTACAATGAGCAGTTCTTC
CASSSPRTSGVYNEQFF
>NA|NA|TRBJ2-1|TRBV10-3
TGTGCCATCTCGGGAGACTACAATGAGCAGTTCTTC
CAISGDYNEQFF
>many|TRBD1|TRBJ2-5|TRBV27
TGTGCCAGCACAGCGTGGGACAGGGGTGAAGAGACCCAGTACTTC
CASTAWDRGEETQYF
>NA|TRBD1|TRBJ1-1|TRBV24-1
TGTGCCACCAGTGACGCGGGACAGAATGAAGCTTTCTTT
CATSDAGQNEAFF
>NA|NA|TRBJ2-5|TRBV4-1
TGCGCCAGCAGCCAAGATCGCAGGGGAGAGACCCAGTACTTC
CASSQDRRGETQYF
>once|NA|TRBJ2-7|TRBV3-1/TRBV3-2
TGTGCCAGCAGCCATTCTTCAGAAACCTACGAGCAGTACTTC
CASSHSSETYEQYF
>NA|NA|TRBJ1-2|TRBV19
TGTGCCACGGACAAGACAGGCTTCGTACCCCCAAGTGGCTACACCTTC
CATDKTGFVPPSGYTF
>once|NA|TRBJ1-6|TRBV18
TGTGCCAGCTCACCAGCGGGCCTCGGGACTTTTAGATTTAATTCACCCCTCCACTTT
CASSPAGLGTFRFNSPLHF
>NA|NA|TRBJ2-1|TRBV5-1
TGCGCCAGCAGCTTGGTAACGGGATCTCACCCCGCGGATGAGCAGTTCTTC
CASSLVTGSHPADEQFF
>NA|NA|TRBJ1-2|TRBV4-1
TGCGCCAGCAGCCTTGAACAGGGAGGCTACACCTTC
CASSLEQGGYTF
>NA|TRBD1|TRBJ1-3|TRBV6-5
TGTGCCAGCATGGGGACAGGGGGCAGGAACACCATATATTTT
CASMGTGGRNTIYF
>NA|TRBD1|TRBJ1-1|TRBV10-3
TGTGCCATCAGTGACCCGACAGGGGGGAACACTGAAGCTTTCTTT
CAISDPTGGNTEAFF
>NA|TRBD2|TRBJ2-5|TRBV3-1/TRBV3-2
TGTGCCAGCAGCCAAGTCGGGAGGGCCGACGAGACCCAGTACTTC
CASSQVGRADETQYF
>NA|NA|TRBJ1-1|TRBV6-6
TGTGCCAGCAGTTACTCGAGAGAAGTCATGAACACTGAAGCTTTCTTT
CASSYSREVMNTEAFF
>NA|TRBD1|TRBJ1-1|TRBV7-9
TGTGCCAGCAGCTTCGGACAGGGGAACACTGAAGCTTTCTTT
CASSFGQGNTEAFF
>NA|NA|TRBJ1-3|TRBV30
TGTGCCTGGAGTGTACTAGGACTGCACTCTGGAAACACCATATATTTT
CAWSVLGLHSGNTIYF
>few|NA|TRBJ2-1|TRBV5-4
TGTGCCAGCAGCTTAACGAAGGACAGTTTCAACAATGAGCAGTTCTTC
CASSLTKDSFNNEQFF